The 9 T cell receptor beta chains below come from one sample, sequenced in a study of blood T cell repertoires in COVID-19. Generated by immunoSEQ multiplex PCR, the TCRdb table keeps only in-frame clones and is missing some. The table has approximately 350,000 clones, around four fifths seen once. What was sequenced was peripheral blood. Source of these receptors: a man aged 25-45 years with active or convalescent COVID-19.

This clone was seen just once. The chain couples TRBV6-1 to TRBJ2-1; 7 nucleotides match TRBD2. CDR1 is MNHNS, CDR2 SASEGT, per germline. V dropped 3 bases and J dropped 1; count of bases not matched to a gene: 12. The CDR3 covers 18 residues. The DNA for the CDR3 is TGTGCCAGCAGTGAGTACCCCCCCGCGGGAGTGTCCTACAATGAGCAGTTCTTC. Protein product: CASSEYPPAGVSYNEQFF.

The chain joins TRBV28 to TRBJ1-4; 7 bases are shared with TRBD1. The J segment lost 6 bases and the V segment lost 2 bases, leaving 12 bases of the junction unmatched. The CDR3 totals 17 residues. Germline CDR1 reads MDHEN; CDR2 reads SYDVKM. CDR3 residues: CASSLGRGVGGDEKLFF. The DNA of the CDR3 is TGTGCCAGCAGTTTAGGCAGGGGGGTCGGAGGAGATGAAAAACTGTTTTTT.

The chain links TRBV6-1 to TRBJ1-1; 10 bases match TRBD1. The CDR3 has 15 residues. The V gene end was trimmed by 2 bases and the J gene end by 7 bases; junction bases not matched to a gene: 7. Germline V gene lookup returns CDR1 MNHNS and CDR2 SASEGT. The DNA for the CDR3 is TGTGCCAGCAGTGAACCGGGACAGGGGAACTTTGAAGCTTTCTTT. Translating gives CASSEPGQGNFEAFF.

Remarks on this clone: One end of the junction is discordant with germline, which a read error may explain. The V gene is TRBV4-1, the J gene TRBJ2-3; tentative D call: TRBD2 (6 bases). Per germline, CDR1 MGHRA and CDR2 YSYEKL. This CDR3 is 14 amino acids long. The CDR3 region has the DNA TGCGCCAGCACCCAAGTTGTTAGCGGAGATACGCAGTATTTT. Translation gives CASTQVVSGDTQYF.

This chain links TRBV9 with TRBJ2-1; the match to TRBD2 covers 7 bases. The germline V gene encodes CDR1 SGDLS and CDR2 YYNGEE. Trimming took 0 bases from V and 10 from J; bases not matched to a gene: 19. CDR3 length: 18 amino acids. CDR3 protein: CASSVGGRLAAPLQEQFF. The CDR3 DNA is TGTGCCAGCAGCGTAGGCGGGCGGCTAGCGGCCCCATTACAAGAGCAGTTCTTC. The complete variable domain, with remaining parts taken from reference TRBV9 and TRBJ2-1, reads DSGVTQTPKHLITATGQRVTLRCSPRSGDLSVYWYQQSLDQGLQFLIQYYNGEERAKGNILERFSAQQFPDLHSELNLSSLELGDSALYFCASSVGGRLAAPLQEQFFGPGTRLTVL.

CDR3 in DNA: TGTGCCAGCAGCACCGTCAGGGGGGCAAGGGACACTGAAGCTTTCTTT. Translation: CASSTVRGARDTEAFF. The chain joins TRBV5-8 to TRBJ1-1; 7 bases agree with TRBD1. Trimming at V came to 4 bases and at J to 3 bases, leaving 12 bases not matched to a gene. The CDR3 has 16 residues. The germline V gene encodes CDR1 SGHTS and CDR2 YDEGEE.

The chain combines TRBV19 with TRBJ1-6; 7 bases fit TRBD1. CDR1 LNHDA and CDR2 SQIVND come from the germline V gene (reference sequence). Unmatched junction bases numbered 5, after V lost 1 base and J lost 8 bases. CDR3 size: 15 residues. CDR3 amino acids: CASSIARDSYSPLHF. Written as DNA, the CDR3 is TGTGCCAGTAGTATAGCACGGGACAGTTATTCACCCCTCCACTTT.

This rearrangement joins TRBV7-8 to TRBJ1-5; 7 bases map to TRBD1. The V and J ends lost 4 bases and 0 bases, in that order; junction bases with no gene match: 12. Germline-derived CDR1 and CDR2 are SGHVS and FQNEAQ. The CDR3 sequence is 18 residues long. Here the CDR3 reads CASSSTTGALYSNQPQHF. DNA of the CDR3: TGTGCCAGCAGCTCAACCACAGGGGCCCTTTATAGCAATCAGCCCCAGCATTTT. Complete variable domain (other parts from reference TRBV7-8 and TRBJ1-5): GAGVSQSPRYKVAKRGQDVALRCDPISGHVSLFWYQQALGQGPEFLTYFQNEAQLDKSGLPSDRFFAERPEGSVSTLKIQRTQQEDSAVYLCASSSTTGALYSNQPQHFGDGTRLSIL.

The CDR3 DNA is TGTGCCAGCAGTTTAGCGACACCCTACGAGCAGTACTTC. It translates to CASSLATPYEQYF. The V and J genes are TRBV12-3 or TRBV12-4 and TRBJ2-7, with D unresolved. V shed 0 bases and J shed 2 bases, with 5 bases lying between them. This CDR3 has 13 amino acids.